Presented here are 20 T cell receptor beta chains from one specimen sequenced in a study of Ad26.COV2.S vaccination and SARS-CoV-2 variants. Sequencing was performed with immunoSEQ multiplex PCR; in TCRdb, only in-frame clones are kept and a portion is missing. The data contain hundreds of thousands of clones, around 89% of them singletons. Treatment specified: 15 to 20 received Ad26.COV2.S at low or high dose, single or two shots; several received placebo; per-sample allocation not given. Day 63 following the first vaccine or placebo injection was when the samples were taken. Sequencing used peripheral blood, obtained in a trial of Ad26.COV2.S vaccine versus placebo. Source of these receptors: a person aged 18-60 years who received the Ad26.COV2.S COVID-19 vaccine or a placebo.

The CDR3: CASSQDLKVNTEAFF. For the CDR3, the DNA is TGTGCCAGCAGCCAAGATCTTAAAGTGAACACTGAAGCTTTCTTT. The chain couples TRBV3-1 (or the pseudogene TRBV3-2) to TRBJ1-1; D gene uncertain. CDR1 LGHDT and CDR2 YNNKEL come from the germline V gene (reference sequence). V was shortened by 0 bases and J by 0 bases, with 8 bases between the two germline ends. The CDR3 consists of 15 residues.

The chain recombines TRBV6-4 with TRBJ1-3; D perhaps matches TRBD1 (5 bases). V shed 0 bases and J shed 4 bases, with 19 bases lying between them. This CDR3 has 18 amino acids. Germline values: CDR1 MRHNA, CDR2 SNTAGT. The CDR3 DNA follows: TGTGCCAGCAGTGACTCTGGCAGGGAGAGGAATGAAGGAAACACCATATATTTT. It encodes CASSDSGRERNEGNTIYF.

J is TRBJ1-1 and V is TRBV5-4; D may be TRBD1 (5 bases). CDR1 is SGHNT, CDR2 YYREEE, per germline (reference sequence). This CDR3 spans 14 amino acids. Trimming took off 0 bases at V and 5 bases at J, with 11 bases between the two ends. The CDR3 loop reads CASSLGGGGTEAFF. In nucleotides, the CDR3 is TGTGCCAGCAGCTTGGGCGGGGGGGGTACTGAAGCTTTCTTT.

This chain links TRBV19 with TRBJ2-4; possible D gene TRBD2, 5 bases. Between the trimmed V and J ends, which lost 6 bases and 6 bases, there was a span of 18 bases. The CDR3 spans 15 residues. Per germline, CDR1 LNHDA and CDR2 SQIVND (reference sequence). CDR3 sequence: CASSPGSLSGNIQYF. CDR3 coding DNA: TGTGCCAGTAGCCCGGGATCCCTGTCGGGAAACATTCAGTACTTC. Variable domain in full (rest from reference TRBV19 and TRBJ2-4): DGGITQSPKYLFRKEGQNVTLSCEQNLNHDAMYWYRQDPGQGLRLIYYSQIVNDFQKGDIAEGYSVSREKKESFPLTVTSAQKNPTAFYLCASSPGSLSGNIQYFGAGTRLSVL.

The V call is TRBV27, the J call TRBJ2-7; TRBD1 aligns across 9 bases. The CDR3 consists of 14 residues. The germline CDR1 and CDR2 sequences are MNHEY and SMNVEV (reference sequence). V shed 3 bases, J shed 3 bases, and the junction held 3 bases outside the gene matches. The CDR3 nucleotides read TGTGCCAGCAGTTTTGGGACAGGGTTCTACGAGCAGTACTTC. Translation gives CASSFGTGFYEQYF.

The J gene is TRBJ1-2, the V gene TRBV3-1 (or the pseudogene TRBV3-2); possible D gene TRBD1, 5 bases. CDR1 and CDR2 (germline): LGHDT, YNNKEL (reference sequence). The CDR3 sequence is 13 residues long. Trimming cost V 2 bases and J 4 bases, with 8 bases left between them. In DNA, the CDR3 is TGTGCCAGCAGCCAACCAGGGAGCTATGGCTACACCTTC. Translation gives CASSQPGSYGYTF.

This clone was picked up one time. The chain employs TRBV19 and TRBJ2-7; 10 nucleotides match TRBD1. The germline CDR1 and CDR2 sequences are LNHDA and SQIVND (reference sequence). J was trimmed by 3 bases and V by 7 bases; bases with no gene match: 6. The CDR3 has 14 residues. CDR3 sequence (DNA): TGTGCCAGTAAGCCGGGACAGGGGAACTACGAGCAGTACTTC. Its translation: CASKPGQGNYEQYF.

This chain uses TRBV5-6 with TRBJ1-2; D is ambiguous. CDR1 is SGHDT and CDR2 is YYEEEE in the germline V gene. Trimming pared 0 bases from V and 8 bases from J, leaving 5 bases between. CDR3 size: 11 residues. CDR3 nucleotides: TGTGCCAGCAGCTTGGTCAAAGGCTACACCTTC. This codes for CASSLVKGYTF.

V gene TRBV5-4 combines with J gene TRBJ2-7; 8 bases fit TRBD1. The V segment lost 4 bases and the J segment 5 bases; nucleotides outside the gene matches: 8. The V gene's germline CDR1 is SGHNT and CDR2 YYREEE (reference sequence). The CDR3 has 14 residues. The chain's CDR3 is CASSPGTGGHEQYF. CDR3 bases: TGTGCCAGCAGCCCCGGGACAGGAGGGCACGAGCAGTACTTC.

CDR3 region: CASSRGEQFF. The CDR3 bases are TGTGCCAGTTCCCGGGGTGAGCAGTTCTTC. The rearrangement uses TRBV28 and TRBJ2-1, with D possibly TRBD2 on 5 matching bases. The V and J ends lost 9 bases and 9 bases respectively, with 9 bases between them. The CDR3 covers 10 residues. In germline, CDR1 is MDHEN, CDR2 SYDVKM.

V gene TRBV13 combines with J gene TRBJ2-2, with D possibly being TRBD2 (6 bases). The CDR3 contains 15 residues. Germline V CDR1 and CDR2: PRHDT, FYEKMQ (reference sequence). Trimming pared 8 bases from V and 1 base from J, leaving 14 bases between. CDR3 nucleotides: TGTGCCAGCGTATCCGGGACTTTGAACACCGGGGAGCTGTTTTTT. Its translation: CASVSGTLNTGELFF.

This clone has just one count. The chain has TRBV19 and TRBJ1-3; 8 bases are shared with TRBD1. The ends lost 3 bases at V and 4 bases at J; junction bases unmatched: 5. CDR3 length: 15 amino acids. Looked up from germline, CDR1 is LNHDA and CDR2 is SQIVND (reference sequence). CDR3 DNA sequence: TGTGCCAGTAGTATCCCGACAGGGGTCGGAAACACCATATATTTT. Protein product: CASSIPTGVGNTIYF.

A few counts support this clone. Since a much larger clone is just one base distant, this may be a read error. Other DNA sequences of this sample code for an identical CDR3. The V call is TRBV11-2, the J call TRBJ2-7; D is uncertain. Trimming removed 5 bases from V and 1 base from J, with 3 bases in between. The germline gives CDR1 SGHAT, CDR2 FQNNGV. The CDR3 loop spans 11 amino acids. The chain's CDR3 is CASSPSYEQYF. CDR3 coding DNA: TGTGCCAGCAGCCCTTCCTACGAGCAGTACTTC.

The chain couples TRBV28 to TRBJ2-1; a possible D gene is TRBD2 (7 bases). Trimming stripped 7 bases from V and 3 bases from J, with 13 bases between. There are 14 residues in the CDR3. Germline V gene sequence: CDR1 MDHEN, CDR2 SYDVKM. CDR3 amino acids: CASTRGGGYNEQFF. Here the CDR3 DNA reads TGTGCCAGCACCCGAGGGGGGGGCTACAATGAGCAGTTCTTC.

This chain links TRBV4-2 with TRBJ1-2; 7 nucleotides match TRBD1. Per germline, CDR1 LGHNA and CDR2 YNFKEQ. The J segment lost 4 bases and the V segment lost 0 bases, leaving 8 bases of the junction unmatched. The CDR3 runs 16 residues. DNA for the CDR3: TGTGCCAGCAGCCAAGAGGGACAGACTACCATCTATGGCTACACCTTC. Translation gives CASSQEGQTTIYGYTF.

The chain combines TRBV6-6 with TRBJ2-6; D is unclear. Germline V gives CDR1 MNHNY, CDR2 SVGAGI (reference sequence). The CDR3 has 14 residues. Deletions cut 0 bases from V and 4 bases from J, with 4 bases between. The CDR3 loop is CASSYSGGANVLTF. CDR3 DNA: TGTGCCAGCAGTTACTCCGGGGGGGCCAACGTCCTGACTTTC.

The chain recombines TRBV7-9 with TRBJ2-5, with a possible D match to TRBD2 (5 bases). The CDR3 is 15 residues long. Germline V lookup: CDR1 SEHNR, CDR2 FQNEAQ (reference sequence). The ends were cut back, 3 bases at V and 2 bases at J, with 13 bases in the middle. CDR3 sequence reads: CASSLERWEQETQYF. CDR3 nucleotide sequence: TGTGCCAGCAGCTTGGAGCGGTGGGAGCAAGAGACCCAGTACTTC.

Here the CDR3 reads CASSPRVVYNSPLHF. CDR3 bases: TGTGCCAGCAGTCCGAGGGTAGTGTATAATTCACCCCTCCACTTT. The chain joins TRBV27 to TRBJ1-6; D not certain. The CDR3 is 15 residues long. With 5 bases removed from V and 4 bases from J, the gap between germline ends came to 12 bases. Germline V CDR1 and CDR2: MNHEY, SMNVEV (reference sequence).

This chain links TRBV7-7 with TRBJ2-2; TRBD2 matches 9 bases. V trimming: 1 base; J trimming: 7 bases; junction bases outside the gene matches: 10. Germline-derived CDR1 and CDR2 are SSHAT and FNYEAQ (reference sequence). The CDR3 length is 17 residues. The CDR3 bases are TGTGCCAGCAGCTTAGTGGCGGGAGGGCCCCCTTTCGGGGAGCTGTTTTTT. As protein: CASSLVAGGPPFGELFF.

With respect to this clone: An end of the junction differs from the germline gene, which may be a read error. J is TRBJ1-1 and V is TRBV7-7; D is possibly TRBD1 (6 bases). The germline V gene has CDR1 SSHAT and CDR2 FNYEAQ (reference sequence). The CDR3 is made up of 13 amino acids. CDR3 region: CASSADRSTEAFF. The CDR3 nucleotides are TGTGCTAGCAGCGCGGACAGAAGCACTGAAGCTTTCTTT.